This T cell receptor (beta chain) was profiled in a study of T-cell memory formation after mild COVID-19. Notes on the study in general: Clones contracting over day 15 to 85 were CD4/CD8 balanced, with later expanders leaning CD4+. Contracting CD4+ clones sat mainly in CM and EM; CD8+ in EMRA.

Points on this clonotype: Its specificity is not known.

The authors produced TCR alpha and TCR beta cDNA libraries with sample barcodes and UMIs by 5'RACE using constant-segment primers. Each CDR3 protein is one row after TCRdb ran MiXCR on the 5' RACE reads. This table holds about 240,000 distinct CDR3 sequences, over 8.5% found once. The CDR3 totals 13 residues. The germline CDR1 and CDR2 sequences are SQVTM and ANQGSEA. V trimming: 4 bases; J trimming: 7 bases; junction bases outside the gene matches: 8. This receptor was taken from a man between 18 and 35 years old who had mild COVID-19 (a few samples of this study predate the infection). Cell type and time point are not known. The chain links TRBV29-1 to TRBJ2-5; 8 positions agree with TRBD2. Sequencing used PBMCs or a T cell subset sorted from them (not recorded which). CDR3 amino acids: CSVGLAGPGTQYF. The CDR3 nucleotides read TGCAGCGTTGGTCTAGCGGGCCCGGGGACCCAGTACTTC.